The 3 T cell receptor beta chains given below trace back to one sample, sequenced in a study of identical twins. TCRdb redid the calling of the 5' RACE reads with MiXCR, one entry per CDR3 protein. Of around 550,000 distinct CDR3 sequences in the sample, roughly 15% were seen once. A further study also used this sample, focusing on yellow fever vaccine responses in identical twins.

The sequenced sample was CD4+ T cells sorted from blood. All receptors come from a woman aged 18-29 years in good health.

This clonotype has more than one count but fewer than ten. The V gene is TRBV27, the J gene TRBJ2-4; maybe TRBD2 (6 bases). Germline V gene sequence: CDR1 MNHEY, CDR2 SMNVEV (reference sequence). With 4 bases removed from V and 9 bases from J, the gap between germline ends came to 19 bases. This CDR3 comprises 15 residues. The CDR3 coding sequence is TGTGCCAGCAGTTCATTTGTGGCGGGGATTGGCATTCAGTACTTC. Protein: CASSSFVAGIGIQYF.

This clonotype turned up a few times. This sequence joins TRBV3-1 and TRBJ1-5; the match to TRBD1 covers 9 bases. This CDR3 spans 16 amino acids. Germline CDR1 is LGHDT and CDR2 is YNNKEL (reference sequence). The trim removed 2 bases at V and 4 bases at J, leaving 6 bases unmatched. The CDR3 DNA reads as TGTGCCAGCAGCCAAACTGGGACAGGGAGTAATCAGCCCCAGCATTTT. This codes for CASSQTGTGSNQPQHF.

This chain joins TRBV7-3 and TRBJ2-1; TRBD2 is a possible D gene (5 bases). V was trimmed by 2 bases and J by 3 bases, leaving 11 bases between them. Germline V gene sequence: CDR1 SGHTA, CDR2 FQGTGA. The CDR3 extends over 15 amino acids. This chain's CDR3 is CASSLYSANYNEQFF. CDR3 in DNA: TGTGCCAGCAGCTTATATAGCGCGAACTACAATGAGCAGTTCTTC.